The 25 T cell receptor beta chains presented below share a single source sample, sequenced in a study of early T cells in non-severe SARS-CoV-2 infection (dated by TCRdb to about 2021). Receptor libraries were prepared by 5' RACE. Sequenced on a NextSeq 500. TCRdb cleaned the public reads at Q25 with fastp, built clones with MiXCR and kept in-frame beta chains. For every CDR3 protein sequence, its rows merge into one entry that carries the most common genes and DNA. Within this sample are around 99,000 distinct CDR3 sequences, with roughly 15% of them counted one time only. Of the sample, 4.5% to 6% falls within the top ten clones. This specimen was whole blood, taken at baseline. The receptors shown here come from an adult who was a healthcare worker with PCR-confirmed SARS-CoV-2 infection or an uninfected control (not recorded which).

The chain recombines TRBV13 with TRBJ2-3, with D unresolved. The germline gives CDR1 PRHDT, CDR2 FYEKMQ (reference sequence). The V end lost 5 bases, the J end lost 4 bases, and 7 bases lay between the germline ends. The CDR3 covers 12 residues. CDR3 residues: CASSPNPDTQYF. The CDR3 nucleotides are TGTGCCAGCAGCCCAAATCCAGATACGCAGTATTTT. Using reference TRBV13 and TRBJ2-3 for the parts outside the CDR3, the full variable domain is AAGVIQSPRHLIKEKRETATLKCYPIPRHDTVYWYQQGPGQDPQFLISFYEKMQSDKGSIPDRFSAQQFSDYHSELNMSSLELGDSALYFCASSPNPDTQYFGPGTRLTVL.

The chain has TRBV5-1 and TRBJ2-3; 8 nucleotides agree with TRBD2. V was clipped by 4 bases and J by 0 bases; unmatched bases: 7. The CDR3 spans 16 residues. Germline assignment: CDR1 SGHRS and CDR2 YFSETQ. The CDR3 sequence is CASSLGLAASTDTQYF. CDR3 bases: TGCGCCAGCAGCCTAGGACTAGCAGCGAGCACAGATACGCAGTATTTT.

The chain has TRBV6-5 and TRBJ1-6, with TRBD1 identical over 10 bases. With V trimmed by 1 base and J by 9 bases, 9 bases remained unmatched. Germline V gene sequence: CDR1 MNHEY, CDR2 SVGAGI. The CDR3 is 17 residues long. The CDR3 protein is CASSYFGTGAGTSPLHF. Written as DNA, the CDR3 is TGTGCCAGCAGTTACTTTGGGACAGGGGCTGGGACTTCACCCCTCCACTTT.

The rearrangement uses TRBV10-3 and TRBJ1-1, with D unclear. The V gene lost 2 bases and the J gene lost 1 base, with 2 bases spanning the gap. This CDR3 has 12 amino acids. Germline CDR1 and CDR2: ENHRY and SYGVKD. DNA for the CDR3: TGTGCCATCAGTGAGGGGAACACTGAAGCTTTCTTT. Protein sequence: CAISEGNTEAFF.

This clonotype was counted many times. The chain employs TRBV9 and TRBJ1-1; D unresolved. Trimming pared 4 bases from V and 6 bases from J, leaving 13 bases between. Looked up from germline, CDR1 is SGDLS and CDR2 is YYNGEE. CDR3 length equals 13 residues. The CDR3 is CASSLDLGPEAFF. In nucleotides, the CDR3 is TGTGCCAGCAGCTTGGACTTGGGCCCTGAAGCTTTCTTT.

This clonotype was observed at least ten times. The chain has TRBV12-3 or TRBV12-4 and TRBJ2-1, with a weak D call TRBD1 (5 bases). The CDR3 sequence is 17 residues long. The V end lost 5 bases, the J end lost 2 bases, and 19 bases lay between the germline ends. For the CDR3, the DNA is TGTGCCAGCAGTCCTATGGGTCCGCTAGGGGCCTACAATGAGCAGTTCTTC. Translated: CASSPMGPLGAYNEQFF.

CDR3 nucleotide sequence: TGCAGTGCTAGAGATCGTCTTTGGGGTGACGAGCAGTACTTC. It codes for CSARDRLWGDEQYF. The chain has TRBV20-1 and TRBJ2-7; D not certain. In germline, CDR1 is DFQATT, CDR2 SNEGSKA (reference sequence). V dropped 0 bases and J dropped 5 bases, with 14 bases sitting between them. This CDR3 contains 14 residues.

This chain connects TRBV5-6 to TRBJ2-1; D uncertain. The CDR3 has 13 residues. Germline CDR1 SGHDT, CDR2 YYEEEE. V lost 4 bases and J 0 bases, leaving 5 bases between the germline ends. The CDR3 protein is CASSRASYNEQFF. The DNA of the CDR3 is TGTGCCAGCAGCCGGGCCTCCTACAATGAGCAGTTCTTC.

The table lists this clonotype with a few counts. This chain joins TRBV27 and TRBJ2-1; the match to TRBD2 covers 7 bases. J gave up 6 bases and V 5 bases, and 7 bases lay outside the gene matches. The germline V gene has CDR1 MNHEY and CDR2 SMNVEV (reference sequence). The CDR3 length is 14 residues. The CDR3 loop reads CASSPGGTINEQFF. For the CDR3, the DNA is TGTGCCAGCAGTCCCGGGGGGACTATCAATGAGCAGTTCTTC.

This clonotype was picked up many times. The chain links TRBV5-1 to TRBJ1-3; 7 nucleotides agree with TRBD1. Germline values: CDR1 SGHRS, CDR2 YFSETQ. This CDR3 contains 16 residues. With 3 bases clipped from V and 0 bases from J, the junction kept 6 bases outside the gene matches. The CDR3 here is CASSWDSQSSGNTIYF. The CDR3 DNA reads TGCGCCAGCAGCTGGGACAGCCAGAGCTCTGGAAACACCATATATTTT.

The gene calls are TRBV28 and TRBJ2-2; D might be TRBD1 (5 bases). The V and J ends lost 6 bases and 2 bases respectively, with 10 bases between them. CDR1 and CDR2 (germline): MDHEN, SYDVKM. This CDR3 comprises 14 residues. CDR3 residues: CASRRTGNTGELFF. CDR3 in DNA: TGTGCCAGCAGAAGAACAGGCAACACCGGGGAGCTGTTTTTT.

This clonotype was counted ten times or more. This rearrangement joins TRBV4-3 to TRBJ2-3; TRBD2 agrees at 9 bases. After removal of 3 bases from V and 2 bases from J, the junction contained 3 bases not matched to a gene. The CDR3 runs to 15 residues. CDR1 is LGHNA and CDR2 is YSLEER in the germline V gene. CDR3 loop: CASSHRTSVTDTQYF. CDR3 sequence (DNA): TGCGCCAGCAGCCATCGGACTAGCGTCACAGATACGCAGTATTTT.

This clonotype was observed a handful of times. The rearrangement links TRBV11-2 to TRBJ2-3, with D uncertain. V was cut by 5 bases and J by 6 bases, with 18 bases left in between. Germline CDR1 and CDR2: SGHAT and FQNNGV. The CDR3 covers 15 residues. CDR3 protein: CASSPRALMPDTQYF. The CDR3 nucleotides read TGTGCCAGCAGCCCCCGAGCCCTCATGCCGGATACGCAGTATTTT.

This rearrangement joins TRBV6-6 to TRBJ2-5, with 9 bases lining up with TRBD2. The V segment lost 5 bases and the J segment 5 bases; nucleotides outside the gene matches: 0. Germline-derived CDR1 and CDR2 are MNHNY and SVGAGI (reference sequence). The CDR3 consists of 12 residues. The CDR3 spells CASSSGGETQYF. As DNA, the CDR3 is TGTGCCAGCAGTAGCGGGGGGGAGACCCAGTACTTC.

This clonotype was seen a few times. V gene TRBV7-9 combines with J gene TRBJ2-1, with D perhaps TRBD2 (6 bases). Germline loops: CDR1 SEHNR, CDR2 FQNEAQ (reference sequence). Deletions cut 5 bases from V and 7 bases from J, with 15 bases between. There are 14 residues in the CDR3. CDR3 amino acids: CASSRDFEWNEQFF. The DNA of the CDR3 is TGTGCCAGCAGCCGGGACTTCGAGTGGAATGAGCAGTTCTTC.

The rearrangement joins TRBV7-8 to TRBJ2-2, with TRBD2 matching over 9 bases. Germline trimming cut 0 bases from V and 6 bases from J; bases unmatched to any gene: 5. Germline CDR1 is SGHVS and CDR2 is FQNEAQ. The CDR3 has 16 residues. CDR3 bases: TGTGCCAGCAGCTTAGCGGGGGCTAGCGGGGCCGGGGAGCTGTTTTTT. This codes for CASSLAGASGAGELFF.

Only a few counts were recorded for this clonotype. This chain uses TRBV12-3 or TRBV12-4 with TRBJ1-2, with TRBD1 identical over 9 bases. The CDR3 extends over 13 amino acids. Losses at the gene ends were 6 bases for V and 7 bases for J; bases not matched to a gene: 6. The CDR3 DNA reads TGTGCCAGCAGAACTACAGGGGGCGTTGGCTACACCTTC. Its translation is CASRTTGGVGYTF.

As to this clonotype: The junction departs from germline at one end; a sequencing error may be responsible. The chain combines TRBV6-5 with TRBJ1-1; D gene ambiguous. The CDR3 is made up of 11 amino acids. Looked up from germline, CDR1 is MNHEY and CDR2 is SVGAGI. CDR3 nucleotides: TGTGCCAGCAGTCACTCACGTGAAGCTTTCTTT. It specifies CASSHSREAFF.

This clonotype was observed a handful of times. V usage is TRBV29-1 and J usage is TRBJ1-1, with D tentatively TRBD1 (5 bases). The germline gives CDR1 SQVTM, CDR2 ANQGSEA. This CDR3 spans 12 amino acids. Trimming pared 4 bases from V and 5 bases from J, leaving 11 bases between. CDR3 region: CSVAPQGTEAFF. The DNA of the CDR3 is TGCAGCGTTGCCCCCCAGGGAACTGAAGCTTTCTTT.

Comments on this clonotype: It may be a read error: a sequence one base away is much more abundant. A read error is likely, as this CDR3 ends without the conserved phenylalanine or tryptophan. The chain is built from TRBV5-1 and TRBJ2-7; TRBD1 aligns across 7 bases. V lost 4 bases to trimming and J lost 1 base; unmatched junction nucleotides: 2. The CDR3 length is 13 residues. CDR1 and CDR2 (germline): SGHRS, YFSETQ. This CDR3 reads CASSPGQSYEQYL. As DNA, the CDR3 is TGCGCCAGCAGCCCGGGACAGTCCTACGAGCAGTACTTG.

A few counts support this clonotype. V gene TRBV27 combines with J gene TRBJ1-5, with a weak D call TRBD1 (6 bases). There are 14 residues in the CDR3. Trimming left V 3 bases short and J 5 bases short, with 11 bases between. Looked up from germline, CDR1 is MNHEY and CDR2 is SMNVEV (reference sequence). CDR3 amino acids: CASSFTGRDQPQHF. The DNA of the CDR3 is TGTGCCAGCAGTTTTACAGGGCGCGATCAGCCCCAGCATTTT.

In its sample, this clonotype was seen many times. The V and J genes are TRBV6-1 and TRBJ2-3; TRBD2 aligns across 9 bases. The CDR3 runs to 15 residues. CDR1 and CDR2 (germline): MNHNS, SASEGT. V lost 2 bases, J lost 1 base, and 1 base stayed unmatched. DNA of the CDR3: TGTGCCAGCAGTGAAATAGCGGGAGGCACAGATACGCAGTATTTT. As protein: CASSEIAGGTDTQYF.

J is TRBJ2-3 and V is TRBV7-2, with D tentatively TRBD2 (6 bases). Trimming shortened V by 1 base and J by 0 bases, and 8 bases separated the two germline ends. CDR3 length: 15 amino acids. Germline CDR1 and CDR2: SGHTA and FQGNSA. The CDR3 reads CASSLGLASTDTQYF. The CDR3 bases are TGTGCCAGCAGCTTAGGGCTAGCGAGCACAGATACGCAGTATTTT.

The chain recombines TRBV5-5 with TRBJ2-1, with 9 bases identical to TRBD1. V shed 3 bases and J 0 bases; nucleotides not matched to a gene: 1. Germline V lookup: CDR1 SGHKS, CDR2 YYEKEE (reference sequence). This CDR3 contains 15 residues. The CDR3 DNA sequence: TGTGCCAGCAGCTCGGGACAGGGCTCCTACAATGAGCAGTTCTTC. It yields the protein CASSSGQGSYNEQFF. Filled out from reference TRBV5-5 and TRBJ2-1, the complete variable domain reads DAGVTQSPTHLIKTRGQQVTLRCSPISGHKSVSWYQQVLGQGPQFIFQYYEKEERGRGNFPDRFSARQFPNYSSELNVNALLLGDSALYLCASSSGQGSYNEQFFGPGTRLTVL.

The chain carries TRBV6-6 and TRBJ2-7, with 13 bases that match TRBD2. Trimming at V came to 4 bases and at J to 3 bases, leaving 12 bases not matched to a gene. This CDR3 region has 18 residues. From germline, CDR1 is MNHNY and CDR2 SVGAGI (reference sequence). CDR3 region: CASSFRTSGRGRNYEQYF. The CDR3 DNA is TGTGCCAGCAGTTTCCGGACTAGCGGGAGAGGGCGAAACTACGAGCAGTACTTC.